Listed below are T cell receptor beta chains from one sample, sequenced in a study of shared clonotypes between healthy human individuals. Produced via immunoSEQ multiplex PCR; TCRdb's table is partial and in-frame only. The repertoire holds 600,000 to 800,000 clones, with roughly 72% as singletons. The sample comprised memory CD4+ T cells sorted from blood. The source of these receptors is a woman between 25 and 40 years old in good health. The CDR3 runs from the conserved cysteine through the conserved F or W. The D gene is left open where the match is weak. Size is omitted from some rows. Given values are once, few, many or a class for expanded clones.

TRBD1 | TRBJ1-1 | TRBV18 | . | TGTGCCAGCTCACGCGGACAGGGGGCGATAAATGAAGCTTTCTTT | CASSRGQGAINEAFF
. | TRBJ1-2 | TRBV7-9 | once | TGTGCCAGCAGCTTAGCTGGGGTTGGGGGCAGCTATGGCTACACCTTC | CASSLAGVGGSYGYTF
. | TRBJ2-3 | TRBV28 | . | TGTGCCAGCCGGAAGTCTAGCACAGATACGCAGTATTTT | CASRKSSTDTQYF
. | TRBJ1-2 | TRBV25-1 | . | TGTGCCAGCAGCGTTACTCTCGAGAACTATGGCTACACCTTC | CASSVTLENYGYTF
TRBD1 | TRBJ1-2 | TRBV5-1 | . | TGCGCCAGCAGCACAACGGGACAGACCGTCTATGGCTACACCTTC | CASSTTGQTVYGYTF
TRBD2 | TRBJ2-1 | TRBV5-1 | . | TGCGCCAGCAGCTTGTTTCTAGCGGGAGGGCCTGGGAATGAGCAGTTCTTC | CASSLFLAGGPGNEQFF
TRBD1 | TRBJ2-3 | TRBV30 | . | TGTGCCTGGAGTCCCCCGGGGCAGGGGGCGTTTGGAGATACGCAGTATTTT | CAWSPPGQGAFGDTQYF
. | TRBJ1-4 | TRBV7-2 | . | TGTGCCAGCAGCTTAGGCGGCGAGGAAAAACTGTTTTTT | CASSLGGEEKLFF
. | TRBJ1-2 | TRBV28 | . | TGTGCCAGCAGTCCATATAACTATGGCTACACCTTC | CASSPYNYGYTF
TRBD2 | TRBJ2-5 | TRBV28 | . | TGTGCCAGCAGCATACTAGCGGAAGAGACCCAGTACTTC | CASSILAEETQYF
TRBD2 | TRBJ2-1 | TRBV5-4 | few | TGTGCCAGCAGCTTGGCGGGAGGGCCAACAAATGAGCAGTTCTTC | CASSLAGGPTNEQFF
. | TRBJ1-1 | TRBV6-5 | . | TGTGCCAGCAGTTACTCGAACATCGGTAACACTGAAGCTTTCTTT | CASSYSNIGNTEAFF
TRBD1 | TRBJ2-2 | TRBV2 | . | TGTGCCAGCAGAGGGACAGGGGGGCAGGGAACCGGGGAGCTGTTTTTT | CASRGTGGQGTGELFF
. | TRBJ2-4 | TRBV6-6 | . | TGTGCCAGCAGTTACTCTCAATCTCTTCAGTACTTC | CASSYSQSLQYF
TRBD2 | TRBJ2-1 | TRBV27 | . | TGTGCCAGCAGTTTTCCCGGGACTAGCGGTGAGCAGTTCTTC | CASSFPGTSGEQFF
. | TRBJ2-4 | TRBV2 | many | TGTGCCAGCACGAACCAATTGGTCTTGGCCAAAAACATTCAGTACTTC | CASTNQLVLAKNIQYF
TRBD1 | TRBJ2-7 | TRBV7-8 | . | TGTGCCAGCAGCGGGAACAGGGGGTCCTACGAGCAGTACTTC | CASSGNRGSYEQYF
. | TRBJ1-1 | TRBV5-1 | . | TGCGCCAGCAGCTTGACAGGGCACGGGACTGAAGCTTTCTTT | CASSLTGHGTEAFF
TRBD2 | TRBJ2-1 | TRBV13 | few | TGTGCCAGCAGCTTAGGCGGCCTAGCGGGAGTAAATGAGCAGTTCTTC | CASSLGGLAGVNEQFF
. | TRBJ2-2 | TRBV19 | . | TGTGCCAGTATTTCGGGGAAGGGTTCGTCCGGGGAGCTGTTTTTT | CASISGKGSSGELFF